This T cell receptor beta chain stems from a study of beta chain features in type 1 diabetes. Whole-study context: Summed over all samples, the examined sorted cells came to 90 million to 120 million. Study-level results: Shortening that was moderate but significant affected the TCRB CDR3s of Type 1 diabetes patients in all four CD4+ subsets.

There are 11 residues in the CDR3. CDR1 SQVTM and CDR2 ANQGSEA come from the germline V gene. V shed 5 bases and J 2 bases; nucleotides not matched to a gene: 0. On this clone itself: Its specificity is unknown. Other nucleotide sequences from this sample produce the same CDR3.

Expressed TCRB transcripts were sequenced because the isolated RNA had all been reverse transcribed beforehand. Data came from immunoSEQ multiplex PCR; TCRdb stores just in-frame clones and leaves some out. The table shows 200,000 to 250,000 clones, with 27% occurring only once. The clonotype originates from a man aged 30 to 45 in good health. This rearrangement joins TRBV29-1 to TRBJ2-7; 7 bases map to TRBD2. The sample consisted of central memory CD4+ T cells from blood. CDR3 nucleotide sequence: TGCAGCGTTCGGGAGGCCTACGAGCAGTACTTC. Translation: CSVREAYEQYF.